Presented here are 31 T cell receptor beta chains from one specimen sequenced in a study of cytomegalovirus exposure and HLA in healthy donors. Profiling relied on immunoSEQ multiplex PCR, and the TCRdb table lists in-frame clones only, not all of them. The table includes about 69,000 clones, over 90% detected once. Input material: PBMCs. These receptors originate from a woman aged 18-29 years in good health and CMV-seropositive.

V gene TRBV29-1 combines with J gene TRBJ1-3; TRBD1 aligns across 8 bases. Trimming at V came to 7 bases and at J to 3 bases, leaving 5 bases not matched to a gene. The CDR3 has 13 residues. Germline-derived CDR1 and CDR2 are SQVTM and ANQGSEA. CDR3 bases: TGCAGCGGACGACAGGGGTTTGGAAACACCATATATTTT. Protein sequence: CSGRQGFGNTIYF.

This chain's CDR3 is CASSHEAANTGELFF. CDR3 nucleotides: TGCGCCAGCAGCCACGAGGCAGCGAACACCGGGGAGCTGTTTTTT. The J gene is TRBJ2-2, the V gene TRBV4-3; no clear D. The germline V gene encodes CDR1 LGHNA and CDR2 YSLEER. This CDR3 contains 15 residues. V shed 3 bases and J shed 0 bases, with 8 bases lying between them.

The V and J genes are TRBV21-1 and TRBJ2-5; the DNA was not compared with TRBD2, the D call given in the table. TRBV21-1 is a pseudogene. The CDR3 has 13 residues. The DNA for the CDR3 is TGTGCCAGCAGCCCGGGGGGGAAAGAGACCCAGTACTTC. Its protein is CASSPGGKETQYF.

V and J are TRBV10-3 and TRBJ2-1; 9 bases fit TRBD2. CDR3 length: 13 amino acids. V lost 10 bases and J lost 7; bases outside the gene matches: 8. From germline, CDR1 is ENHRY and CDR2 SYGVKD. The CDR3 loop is CATWLAGGNEQFF. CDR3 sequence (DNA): TGTGCCACTTGGCTGGCGGGAGGGAATGAGCAGTTCTTC.

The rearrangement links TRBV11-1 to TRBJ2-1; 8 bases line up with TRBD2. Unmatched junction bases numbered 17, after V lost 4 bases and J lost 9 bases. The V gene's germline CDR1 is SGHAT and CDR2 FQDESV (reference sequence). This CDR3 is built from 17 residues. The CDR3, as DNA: TGTGCCAGCAGCTACAACGTATGGGCGGGAGGCGGGGGTGAGCAGTTCTTC. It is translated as CASSYNVWAGGGGEQFF.

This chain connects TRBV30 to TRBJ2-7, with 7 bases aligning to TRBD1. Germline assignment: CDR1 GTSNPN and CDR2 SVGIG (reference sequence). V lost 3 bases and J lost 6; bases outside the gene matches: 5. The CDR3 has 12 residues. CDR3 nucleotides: TGTGCCTGGAGCACAGGGGATCCCGAGCAGTACTTC. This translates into CAWSTGDPEQYF.

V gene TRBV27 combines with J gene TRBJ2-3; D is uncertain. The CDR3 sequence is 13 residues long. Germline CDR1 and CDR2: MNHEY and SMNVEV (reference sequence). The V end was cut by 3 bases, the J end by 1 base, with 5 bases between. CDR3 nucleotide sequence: TGTGCCAGCAGTTTGGCGGGCACAGATACGCAGTATTTT. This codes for CASSLAGTDTQYF.

The chain's CDR3 is CASSVGLGGLGIQETQYF. The CDR3 DNA reads TGTGCCAGCAGCGTAGGACTCGGGGGACTAGGTATCCAAGAGACCCAGTACTTC. The chain has TRBV9 and TRBJ2-5, with TRBD2 matching 8 bases. V shed 0 bases and J 1 base; nucleotides not matched to a gene: 11. The CDR3 runs 18 residues. Germline CDR1 is SGDLS and CDR2 is YYNGEE.

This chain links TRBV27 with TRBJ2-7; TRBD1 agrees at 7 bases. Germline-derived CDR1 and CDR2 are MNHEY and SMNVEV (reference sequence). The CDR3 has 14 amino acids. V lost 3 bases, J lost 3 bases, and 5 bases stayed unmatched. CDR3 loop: CASSFVQGVYEQYF. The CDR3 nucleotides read TGTGCCAGCAGTTTTGTTCAGGGGGTCTACGAGCAGTACTTC.

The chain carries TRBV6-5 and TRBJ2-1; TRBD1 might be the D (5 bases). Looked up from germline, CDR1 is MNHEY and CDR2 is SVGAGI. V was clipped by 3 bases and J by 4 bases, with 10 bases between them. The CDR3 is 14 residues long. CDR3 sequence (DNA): TGTGCCAGCAGTTATAAGGGGATTTACAATGAGCAGTTCTTC. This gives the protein CASSYKGIYNEQFF.

CDR3 bases: TGTGCTAGTGGTTTGGACAGGGGTTATGGCTACACCTTC. Amino acids: CASGLDRGYGYTF. The chain recombines TRBV12-5 with TRBJ1-2; TRBD1 matches 7 bases. The germline V gene encodes CDR1 LGHNT and CDR2 FRNRAP. The V segment lost 1 base and the J segment 5 bases; nucleotides outside the gene matches: 1. This CDR3 region has 13 residues. Full variable domain (outside the CDR3, taken from reference TRBV12-5 and TRBJ1-2): DARVTQTPRHKVTEMGQEVTMRCQPILGHNTVFWYRQTMMQGLELLAYFRNRAPLDDSGMPKDRFSAEMPDATLATLKIQPSEPRDSAVYFCASGLDRGYGYTFGSGTRLTVV.

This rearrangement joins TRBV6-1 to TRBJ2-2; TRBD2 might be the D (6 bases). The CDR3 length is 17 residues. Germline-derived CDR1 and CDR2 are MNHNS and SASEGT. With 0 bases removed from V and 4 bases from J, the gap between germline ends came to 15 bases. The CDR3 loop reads CASSEAVTSWGTGELFF. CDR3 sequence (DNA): TGTGCCAGCAGTGAAGCGGTAACTAGCTGGGGCACCGGGGAGCTGTTTTTT.

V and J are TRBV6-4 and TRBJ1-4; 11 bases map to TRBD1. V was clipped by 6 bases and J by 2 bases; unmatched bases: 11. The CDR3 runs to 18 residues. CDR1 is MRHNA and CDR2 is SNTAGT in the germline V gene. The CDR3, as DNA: TGTGCCAGCAGGCAACCGGGGGACAGGGGGGGCACTAATGAAAAACTGTTTTTT. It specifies CASRQPGDRGGTNEKLFF.

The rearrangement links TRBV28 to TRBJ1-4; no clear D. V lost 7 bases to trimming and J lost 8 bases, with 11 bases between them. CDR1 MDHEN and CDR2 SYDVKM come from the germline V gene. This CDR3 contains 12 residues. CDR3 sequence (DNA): TGTGCCAGCACCATAACGGGGGAAAAACTGTTTTTT. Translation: CASTITGEKLFF.

The CDR3 DNA follows: TGTGCCAGCAGCCGACAGGGGGACACTGAAGCTTTCTTT. Its protein is CASSRQGDTEAFF. V is TRBV6-6 and J is TRBJ1-1, with TRBD1 matching 9 bases. With 6 bases clipped from V and 3 bases from J, the junction kept 2 bases outside the gene matches. CDR1 is MNHNY and CDR2 is SVGAGI in the germline V gene (reference sequence). The CDR3 sequence is 13 residues long.

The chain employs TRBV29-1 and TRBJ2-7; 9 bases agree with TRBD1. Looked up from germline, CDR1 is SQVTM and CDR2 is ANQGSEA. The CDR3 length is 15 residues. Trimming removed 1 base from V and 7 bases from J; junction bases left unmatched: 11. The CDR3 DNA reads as TGCAGCGTTGAAGGGGGGACAGGGCAGTATGGGGAGCAGTACTTC. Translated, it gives CSVEGGTGQYGEQYF.

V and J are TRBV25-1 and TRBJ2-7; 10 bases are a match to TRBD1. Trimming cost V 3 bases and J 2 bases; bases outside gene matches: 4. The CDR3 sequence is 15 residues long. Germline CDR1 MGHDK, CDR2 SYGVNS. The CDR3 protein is CASSDRDRGPYEQYF. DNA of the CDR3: TGTGCCAGCAGTGACCGGGACAGGGGACCCTACGAGCAGTACTTC.

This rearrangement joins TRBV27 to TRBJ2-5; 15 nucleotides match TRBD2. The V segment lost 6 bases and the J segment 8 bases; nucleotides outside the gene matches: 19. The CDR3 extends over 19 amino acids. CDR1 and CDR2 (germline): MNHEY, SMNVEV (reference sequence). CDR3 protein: CASSDGLAGGPYRVETQYF. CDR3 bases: TGTGCCAGCAGCGACGGACTAGCGGGAGGGCCTTACCGTGTAGAAACCCAGTACTTC.

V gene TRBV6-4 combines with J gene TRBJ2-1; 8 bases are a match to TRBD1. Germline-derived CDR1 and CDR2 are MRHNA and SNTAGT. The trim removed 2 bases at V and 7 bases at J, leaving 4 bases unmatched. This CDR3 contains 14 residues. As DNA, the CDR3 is TGTGCCAGCAGTGACGACCACAGGGGGAATGAGCAGTTCTTC. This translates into CASSDDHRGNEQFF.

This CDR3 is CASSIDNGRANTGELFF. The CDR3 nucleotides are TGTGCCAGTAGTATAGATAACGGGAGGGCGAACACCGGGGAGCTGTTTTTT. This chain joins TRBV19 and TRBJ2-2; 8 positions agree with TRBD2. Germline CDR1 LNHDA, CDR2 SQIVND (reference sequence). The CDR3 extends over 17 amino acids. Losses at the gene ends were 0 bases for V and 0 bases for J; bases not matched to a gene: 3.

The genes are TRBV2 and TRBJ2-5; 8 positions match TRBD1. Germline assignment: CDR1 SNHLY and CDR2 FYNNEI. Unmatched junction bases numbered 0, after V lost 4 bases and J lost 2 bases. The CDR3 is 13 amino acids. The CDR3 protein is CASSGTGQETQYF. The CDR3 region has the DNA TGTGCCAGCAGTGGGACAGGGCAAGAGACCCAGTACTTC.

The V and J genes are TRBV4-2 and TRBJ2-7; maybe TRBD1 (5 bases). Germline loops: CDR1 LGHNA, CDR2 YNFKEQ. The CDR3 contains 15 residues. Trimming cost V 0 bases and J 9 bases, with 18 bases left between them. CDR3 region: CASSQEPRARKRQYF. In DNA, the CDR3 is TGTGCCAGCAGCCAAGAACCCAGGGCCCGGAAGCGGCAGTACTTC.

This CDR3 is CSAGRLAEQFF. DNA of the CDR3: TGCAGTGCTGGAAGACTAGCGGAGCAGTTCTTC. The rearrangement links TRBV20-1 to TRBJ2-1; 8 bases match TRBD2. Per germline, CDR1 DFQATT and CDR2 SNEGSKA (reference sequence). The CDR3 contains 11 residues. The trim removed 5 bases at V and 10 bases at J, leaving 4 bases unmatched.

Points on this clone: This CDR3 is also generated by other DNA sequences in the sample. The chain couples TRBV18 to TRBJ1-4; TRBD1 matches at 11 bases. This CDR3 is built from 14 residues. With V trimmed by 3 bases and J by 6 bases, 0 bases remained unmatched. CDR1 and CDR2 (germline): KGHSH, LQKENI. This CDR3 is CASSPGQGDEKLFF. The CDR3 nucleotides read TGTGCCAGCTCACCGGGACAGGGGGATGAAAAACTGTTTTTT.

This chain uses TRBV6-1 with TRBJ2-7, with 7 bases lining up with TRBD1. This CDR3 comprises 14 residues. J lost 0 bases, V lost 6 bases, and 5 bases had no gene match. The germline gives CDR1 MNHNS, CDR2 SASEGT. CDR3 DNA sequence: TGTGCCAGCAGGTCGGGACAGAGCTCCTACGAGCAGTACTTC. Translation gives CASRSGQSSYEQYF.

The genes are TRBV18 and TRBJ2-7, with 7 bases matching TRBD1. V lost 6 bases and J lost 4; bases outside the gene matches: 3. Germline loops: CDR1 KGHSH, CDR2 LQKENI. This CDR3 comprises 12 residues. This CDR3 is CASSHRGYEQYF. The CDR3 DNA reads TGTGCCAGCTCCCACAGGGGTTACGAGCAGTACTTC.

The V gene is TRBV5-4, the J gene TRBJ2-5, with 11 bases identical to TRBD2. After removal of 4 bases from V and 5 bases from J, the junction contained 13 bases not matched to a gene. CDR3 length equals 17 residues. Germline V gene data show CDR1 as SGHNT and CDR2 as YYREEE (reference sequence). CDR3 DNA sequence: TGTGCCAGCAGCCACTATAGCGGGAGGGCAAAAGGGGAGACCCAGTACTTC. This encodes CASSHYSGRAKGETQYF. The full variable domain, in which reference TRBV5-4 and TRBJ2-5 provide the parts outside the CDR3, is ETGVTQSPTHLIKTRGQQVTLRCSSQSGHNTVSWYQQALGQGPQFIFQYYREEENGRGNFPPRFSGLQFPNYSSELNVNALELDDSALYLCASSHYSGRAKGETQYFGPGTRLLVL.

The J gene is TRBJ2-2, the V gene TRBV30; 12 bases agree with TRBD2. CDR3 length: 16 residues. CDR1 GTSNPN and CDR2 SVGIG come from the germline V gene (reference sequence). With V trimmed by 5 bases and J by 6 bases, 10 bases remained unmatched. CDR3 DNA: TGTGCCTGGGGAGGGGCTAGCGGGAGGGCCGCCGGGGAGCTGTTTTTT. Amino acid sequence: CAWGGASGRAAGELFF.

The chain's CDR3 is CASRPGSVYNEQFF. CDR3 DNA: TGCGCCAGCAGGCCCGGGTCCGTTTACAATGAGCAGTTCTTC. This chain connects TRBV5-1 to TRBJ2-1, with unresolved D. This CDR3 is built from 14 residues. Trimming shortened V by 5 bases and J by 4 bases, and 13 bases separated the two germline ends. CDR1 SGHRS and CDR2 YFSETQ come from the germline V gene.

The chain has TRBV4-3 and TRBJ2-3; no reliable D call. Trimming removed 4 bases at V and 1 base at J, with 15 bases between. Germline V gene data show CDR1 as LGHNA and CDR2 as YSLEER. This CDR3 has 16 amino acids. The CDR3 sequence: CASSLIPGRGTDTQYF. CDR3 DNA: TGCGCCAGCAGCCTAATTCCGGGTCGGGGCACAGATACGCAGTATTTT.

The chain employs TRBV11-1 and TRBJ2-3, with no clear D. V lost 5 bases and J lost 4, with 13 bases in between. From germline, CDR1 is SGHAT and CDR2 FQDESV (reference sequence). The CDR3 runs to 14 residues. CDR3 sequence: CASSKDLGPDTQYF. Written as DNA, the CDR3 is TGTGCCAGCAGCAAAGACCTAGGCCCAGATACGCAGTATTTT.